This T cell receptor (beta chain) appears in the sequencing data of a study of blood T cell repertoires in COVID-19. Study overall: PBMCs, B-cell-depleted T cells, or T cells were the source of the cDNA or gDNA that made up the material.

There are 15 residues in the CDR3. CDR1 SGHRS and CDR2 YFSETQ come from the germline V gene. Trimming took 5 bases from V and 1 from J; bases not matched to a gene: 5. The data were produced by immunoSEQ multiplex PCR, yet TCRdb's version contains in-frame clones alone and is incomplete. This table holds nearly 200,000 clones, 84% found once. This clonotype was obtained from a human donor in a cohort sampled during active COVID-19. The sequenced sample was peripheral blood. The gene calls are TRBV5-1 and TRBJ2-1; 8 bases align to TRBD1. This chain's CDR3 is CASRVDRVSYNEQFF. As DNA, the CDR3 is TGCGCCAGCAGAGTGGACAGGGTTTCCTACAATGAGCAGTTCTTC.